The 23 T cell receptor beta chains reported below all come from one sample, sequenced in a study of blood T cell repertoires in COVID-19. Generated by immunoSEQ multiplex PCR, the TCRdb table keeps only in-frame clones and is missing some. The repertoire holds roughly 140,000 clones, about 84% seen once, with 6% to 7.5% in the top ten. Specimen: peripheral blood. The receptors were gathered from a human donor in a cohort sampled during active COVID-19.

The chain uses TRBV6-1 and TRBJ2-7; 7 bases are shared with TRBD1. Germline V lookup: CDR1 MNHNS, CDR2 SASEGT. This CDR3 is 14 amino acids long. Trimming removed 5 bases from V and 4 bases from J; junction bases left unmatched: 8. The DNA for the CDR3 is TGTGCCAGCAGTCTAGACAGGGCCCGATACGAGCAGTACTTC. Translated, it gives CASSLDRARYEQYF.

V and J are TRBV9 and TRBJ2-3; D is ambiguous. The length of the CDR3 is 14 residues. Germline loops: CDR1 SGDLS, CDR2 YYNGEE. The V gene lost 0 bases and the J gene lost 3 bases, with 8 bases spanning the gap. The CDR3 protein is CASSVGARTDTQYF. DNA of the CDR3: TGTGCCAGCAGCGTAGGGGCCCGAACAGATACGCAGTATTTT.

The V call is TRBV7-2, the J call TRBJ2-5, with D uncertain. Trimming shortened V by 4 bases and J by 13 bases, and 22 bases separated the two germline ends. The CDR3 loop spans 14 amino acids. The germline V gene encodes CDR1 SGHTA and CDR2 FQGNSA. The CDR3 sequence: CASSSDRPARHRYF. The CDR3 bases are TGTGCCAGCAGCTCCGACCGGCCGGCGAGGCATCGGTACTTC.

The chain joins TRBV11-2 to TRBJ2-7, with TRBD2 matching over 15 bases. Germline V CDR1 and CDR2: SGHAT, FQNNGV. The V gene end was trimmed by 0 bases and the J gene end by 4 bases; junction bases not matched to a gene: 10. This CDR3 region has 19 residues. The CDR3 DNA reads as TGTGCCAGCAGCTTAGATCTCCCGGGACTAGCGGGGGGCCCTTACGAGCAGTACTTC. It codes for CASSLDLPGLAGGPYEQYF. Full variable domain (missing parts from reference TRBV11-2 and TRBJ2-7): EAGVAQSPRYKIIEKRQSVAFWCNPISGHATLYWYQQILGQGPKLLIQFQNNGVVDDSQLPKDRFSAERLKGVDSTLKIQPAKLEDSAVYLCASSLDLPGLAGGPYEQYFGPGTRLTVT.

The rearrangement links TRBV4-2 to TRBJ2-7; no definite D call. Trimming removed 2 bases from V and 0 bases from J, with 8 bases in between. CDR1 and CDR2 from the germline V gene are LGHNA and YNFKEQ. The CDR3 spans 14 residues. This CDR3 is CASSQQESSYEQYF. The CDR3 region has the DNA TGTGCCAGCAGCCAACAGGAAAGCTCCTACGAGCAGTACTTC.

V gene TRBV28 combines with J gene TRBJ1-6, with D uncertain. Per germline, CDR1 MDHEN and CDR2 SYDVKM. The CDR3 extends over 14 amino acids. V lost 4 bases and J 10 bases, leaving 14 bases between the germline ends. CDR3 loop: CASSSTPQVSPLHF. The DNA for the CDR3 is TGTGCCAGCAGTTCCACACCCCAGGTGTCACCCCTCCACTTT. Filled out from reference TRBV28 and TRBJ1-6, the complete variable domain reads DVKVTQSSRYLVKRTGEKVFLECVQDMDHENMFWYRQDPGLGLRLIYFSYDVKMKEKGDIPEGYSVSREKKERFSLILESASTNQTSMYLCASSSTPQVSPLHFGNGTRLTVT.

The chain joins TRBV7-2 to TRBJ2-5; 7 nucleotides agree with TRBD1. This CDR3 comprises 16 residues. Trimming removed 3 bases from V and 7 bases from J; junction bases left unmatched: 14. Looked up from germline, CDR1 is SGHTA and CDR2 is FQGNSA. The CDR3 protein is CASSLALQGSDGTQYF. The CDR3 DNA is TGTGCCAGCAGCTTGGCTCTACAGGGGTCGGACGGGACCCAGTACTTC.

This clone was observed once. The rearrangement joins TRBV7-8 to TRBJ1-2, with TRBD1 matching over 9 bases. Germline CDR1 and CDR2: SGHVS and FQNEAQ. This CDR3 is built from 15 residues. V shed 3 bases and J 6 bases; nucleotides not matched to a gene: 8. The CDR3 here is CASSFSIGQGNGYTF. CDR3 in DNA: TGTGCCAGCAGCTTTTCGATTGGACAGGGGAATGGCTACACCTTC.

This sequence joins TRBV5-4 and TRBJ1-2, with a tentative D call TRBD1 (6 bases). The CDR3 is 12 amino acids. The germline V gene has CDR1 SGHNT and CDR2 YYREEE (reference sequence). Trimming took off 2 bases at V and 6 bases at J, with 8 bases between the two ends. CDR3 in amino acids: CASSFYRDGYTF. For the CDR3, the DNA is TGTGCCAGCAGCTTTTACAGGGATGGCTACACCTTC.

This clone has just one count. The chain links TRBV19 to TRBJ2-3, with D possibly matching TRBD2 (6 bases). V dropped 6 bases and J dropped 2 bases, with 12 bases sitting between them. There are 14 residues in the CDR3. The V gene's germline CDR1 is LNHDA and CDR2 SQIVND (reference sequence). CDR3 DNA: TGTGCCAGTAGCGGGGACTTCCACACAGATACGCAGTATTTT. Its translation is CASSGDFHTDTQYF. The full variable domain, in which reference TRBV19 and TRBJ2-3 provide the parts outside the CDR3, is DGGITQSPKYLFRKEGQNVTLSCEQNLNHDAMYWYRQDPGQGLRLIYYSQIVNDFQKGDIAEGYSVSREKKESFPLTVTSAQKNPTAFYLCASSGDFHTDTQYFGPGTRLTVL.

Here the CDR3 reads CASSVGNSGSSGYTF. The CDR3 DNA reads TGTGCCAGTAGTGTGGGAAACTCAGGGTCCTCCGGCTACACCTTC. The chain recombines TRBV19 with TRBJ1-2; D perhaps matches TRBD1 (5 bases). Germline V CDR1 and CDR2: LNHDA, SQIVND (reference sequence). V was cut by 5 bases and J by 8 bases, with 21 bases left in between. CDR3 length: 15 amino acids.

This rearrangement joins TRBV3-1 (or the pseudogene TRBV3-2) to TRBJ2-1; 7 bases map to TRBD1. The V and J ends lost 3 bases and 4 bases, in that order; junction bases with no gene match: 6. From germline, CDR1 is LGHDT and CDR2 YNNKEL (reference sequence). The CDR3 has 15 residues. CDR3 loop: CASSQRQGRYNEQFF. CDR3 in DNA: TGTGCCAGCAGCCAGCGACAGGGAAGATACAATGAGCAGTTCTTC.

This rearrangement joins TRBV11-2 to TRBJ2-2; the D is unclear. Trimming pared 2 bases from V and 5 bases from J, leaving 6 bases between. The CDR3 runs to 13 residues. The germline gives CDR1 SGHAT, CDR2 FQNNGV. CDR3 coding DNA: TGTGCCAGCAGCTTACGAGTTACCGGGGAGCTGTTTTTT. It codes for CASSLRVTGELFF.

This chain joins TRBV12-3 or TRBV12-4 and TRBJ1-2; D gene uncertain. The CDR3 spans 13 residues. V lost 5 bases to trimming and J lost 2 bases, with 9 bases between them. CDR3 residues: CASSREGNYGYTF. The CDR3 DNA reads as TGTGCCAGCAGTCGGGAGGGAAACTATGGCTACACCTTC.

As regards this clone: An end of the junction does not agree with germline; a read error may underlie this. The gene calls are TRBV5-4 and TRBJ2-7; 8 bases are shared with TRBD1. Germline loops: CDR1 SGHNT, CDR2 YYREEE (reference sequence). The CDR3 spans 14 residues. The CDR3 DNA follows: TGTGCCAGCAGTTTGGGACAGGAGACCTACGAGCAGTACTTC. This encodes CASSLGQETYEQYF.

This clone has only one observation. This chain uses TRBV6-5 with TRBJ2-1, with 7 bases lining up with TRBD1. The CDR3 has 13 amino acids. V shed 5 bases, J shed 7 bases, and the junction held 5 bases outside the gene matches. Germline V gene sequence: CDR1 MNHEY, CDR2 SVGAGI. DNA for the CDR3: TGTGCCAGCAGTCCCAGGGGGTTGAATGAGCAGTTCTTC. It is translated as CASSPRGLNEQFF.

The chain is built from TRBV29-1 and TRBJ2-3; D might be TRBD2 (6 bases). The ends were cut back, 6 bases at V and 3 bases at J, with 10 bases in the middle. In germline, CDR1 is SQVTM, CDR2 ANQGSEA. CDR3 length: 12 residues. The CDR3 bases are TGCAGCGTCTGGGAGGTGACAGATACGCAGTATTTT. This encodes CSVWEVTDTQYF.

The CDR3 sequence: CASSLEGVDSPLHF. For the CDR3, the DNA is TGCGCCAGCAGCTTGGAGGGGGTGGATTCACCCCTCCACTTT. This chain uses TRBV5-1 with TRBJ1-6, with D tentatively TRBD1 (6 bases). Germline V gene data show CDR1 as SGHRS and CDR2 as YFSETQ. V was cut by 0 bases and J by 8 bases, with 9 bases left in between. CDR3 size: 14 residues.

The CDR3 DNA reads TGTGCCACCAGTGAGCACAGATGGGACATCGGGGAGACCCAGTACTTC. This translates into CATSEHRWDIGETQYF. V gene TRBV24-1 combines with J gene TRBJ2-5, with D perhaps matching TRBD1 (6 bases). Germline V CDR1 and CDR2: KGHDR, SFDVKD. Deletions cut 4 bases from V and 5 bases from J, with 19 bases between. This CDR3 has 16 residues.

Comment on this clone: This sample includes further DNA sequences coding for the same CDR3. V and J are TRBV4-3 and TRBJ1-1, with D tentatively TRBD1 (5 bases). Trimming took off 0 bases at V and 5 bases at J, with 7 bases between the two ends. The CDR3 runs 13 residues. CDR1 and CDR2 (germline): LGHNA, YSLEER. The CDR3 region has the DNA TGCGCCAGCAGCCAAGAGCGGGGGACTGAAGCTTTCTTT. It translates to CASSQERGTEAFF.

This chain uses TRBV2 with TRBJ1-6; TRBD1 matches 9 bases. The germline gives CDR1 SNHLY, CDR2 FYNNEI. Trimming cost V 6 bases and J 5 bases; bases outside gene matches: 5. This CDR3 has 15 residues. CDR3: CASREQGADNSPLHF. The CDR3 DNA follows: TGTGCCAGCAGAGAACAGGGGGCCGATAATTCACCCCTCCACTTT.

This clone was detected only a few times. The gene calls are TRBV10-1 and TRBJ2-1; 9 bases map to TRBD2. The V gene's germline CDR1 is WNHNN and CDR2 SYGVQD (reference sequence). Germline trimming cut 5 bases from V and 7 bases from J; bases unmatched to any gene: 3. The CDR3 is 13 residues long. The CDR3 here is CASSNSGGNEQFF. CDR3 nucleotides: TGCGCCAGCAGTAATAGCGGGGGTAATGAGCAGTTCTTC.

The CDR3 DNA sequence: TGCGCCAGCAGCCAAGAGCAGAGGCGGCAGGGTCAGCCCCAGCATTTT. This encodes CASSQEQRRQGQPQHF. The V gene is TRBV4-1, the J gene TRBJ1-5, with D perhaps TRBD1 (5 bases). The ends were cut back, 0 bases at V and 6 bases at J, with 15 bases in the middle. This CDR3 is built from 16 residues. Germline lookup yields CDR1 MGHRA and CDR2 YSYEKL.